Following are 22 T cell receptor beta chains from one sample sequenced in a study of CD8 T cells in ankylosing spondylitis. Antigen specificity for these receptors is unknown. Study-level results: Among TCR beta sequences, a motif of several highly homologous variants appeared characteristic of ankylosing spondylitis blood.

In TCRdb, the 5' RACE reads were re-called with MiXCR into one record per CDR3 protein. The sample has hundreds of thousands of distinct CDR3 sequences, about 10% seen once; the top ten hold 0.45% to 0.6%. Sequencing was done on a sample of blood, either unsorted or a sorted T cell fraction (not recorded which). Receptors originate from a male donor with ankylosing spondylitis.

V and J are TRBV12-3 or TRBV12-4 and TRBJ2-7, with 11 bases fitting TRBD1. This CDR3 has 15 amino acids. The V segment lost 6 bases and the J segment 7 bases; nucleotides outside the gene matches: 11. Written as DNA, the CDR3 is TGTGCCAGCAGCTATATTAGGACAGGGGGCGGAGAGCAGTACTTC. It is translated as CASSYIRTGGGEQYF.

The table lists this clonotype with a few counts. This sequence joins TRBV18 and TRBJ1-2, with a tentative D call TRBD1 (5 bases). The germline V and J ends were trimmed by 2 bases and 2 bases, with 12 bases remaining between them. Germline loops: CDR1 KGHSH, CDR2 LQKENI. This CDR3 contains 15 residues. In DNA form, the CDR3 reads TGTGCCAGCTCACCAGCCCGGGGACGGAACTATGGCTACACCTTC. It is translated as CASSPARGRNYGYTF.

The chain carries TRBV10-3 and TRBJ2-7; 11 nucleotides agree with TRBD1. This CDR3 region has 14 residues. With 6 bases clipped from V and 4 bases from J, the junction kept 5 bases outside the gene matches. Germline V gives CDR1 ENHRY, CDR2 SYGVKD. The CDR3 DNA reads as TGTGCCATCAGCCCCGGGACAGGGGGATACGAGCAGTACTTC. This codes for CAISPGTGGYEQYF.

V and J are TRBV7-6 and TRBJ1-5; D remains ambiguous. CDR3 length: 15 amino acids. V was shortened by 4 bases and J by 4 bases, with 14 bases between the two germline ends. Germline CDR1 and CDR2: SGHVS and FNYEAQ. The CDR3 nucleotides read TGTGCCAGCAGCTCCGCAGGTCGGGTAAATCAGCCCCAGCATTTT. It specifies CASSSAGRVNQPQHF.

In its sample, this clonotype was seen a few times. J is TRBJ2-7 and V is TRBV4-2; the D gene could be TRBD1 or TRBD2 (5 bases each). This CDR3 is built from 15 residues. Germline V lookup: CDR1 LGHNA, CDR2 YNFKEQ. Trimming stripped 4 bases from V and 3 bases from J, with 16 bases between. The CDR3 DNA sequence: TGTGCCAGCAGCCGCCTCCGGGACCGAGACTACGAGCAGTACTTC. It codes for CASSRLRDRDYEQYF.

This clonotype was observed a few times. V and J are TRBV20-1 and TRBJ2-7; 9 bases match TRBD2. Germline lookup yields CDR1 DFQATT and CDR2 SNEGSKA (reference sequence). The CDR3 extends over 14 amino acids. Trimming at V came to 4 bases and at J to 4 bases, leaving 8 bases not matched to a gene. CDR3 residues: CSAIPRRGGYEQYF. The CDR3 DNA is TGCAGTGCTATACCCCGGCGGGGGGGGTACGAGCAGTACTTC.

The DNA for the CDR3 is TGTGCCAGCAGCCGTTCCAGGGGTTCACCCCTCCACTTT. Translating it yields CASSRSRGSPLHF. The chain joins TRBV5-6 to TRBJ1-6, with a tentative D call TRBD1 (6 bases). The CDR3 is made up of 13 amino acids. The ends were cut back, 4 bases at V and 9 bases at J, with 11 bases in the middle. Per the germline V gene, CDR1 is SGHDT and CDR2 is YYEEEE.

The rearrangement joins TRBV4-3 to TRBJ2-7; D uncertain. This CDR3 is built from 16 residues. Germline V gives CDR1 LGHNA, CDR2 YSLEER. The V gene lost 0 bases and the J gene lost 3 bases, with 15 bases spanning the gap. The chain's CDR3 is CASSQEARPELYEQYF. The CDR3 DNA follows: TGCGCCAGCAGCCAAGAAGCGCGCCCCGAACTCTACGAGCAGTACTTC.

This clonotype was seen repeatedly, ten times or more. The genes are TRBV4-3 and TRBJ1-1, with a possible D match to TRBD1 (5 bases). CDR1 and CDR2 (germline): LGHNA, YSLEER. Trimming stripped 3 bases from V and 1 base from J, with 6 bases between. The CDR3 spans 13 residues. CDR3 region: CASSHDRNTEAFF. The CDR3 DNA reads TGCGCCAGCAGCCACGACAGGAACACTGAAGCTTTCTTT.

A word on this clonotype: A much larger clone lies one base from this, so it may be a read error. The gene calls are TRBV6-1 and TRBJ1-1; D remains ambiguous. The CDR3 consists of 14 residues. The V gene's germline CDR1 is MNHNS and CDR2 SASEGT. Trimming took 5 bases from V and 11 from J, leaving 21 bases between them. The CDR3 DNA follows: TGTGCCAGCAGTCCCCGGGGATGGGTGATCGTCGCTTTCTTT. Its protein is CASSPRGWVIVAFF.

The chain uses TRBV4-3 and TRBJ1-5, with D unclear. The CDR3 is 15 amino acids. In germline, CDR1 is LGHNA, CDR2 YSLEER. Between the trimmed V and J ends, which lost 0 bases and 2 bases, there was a span of 8 bases. CDR3 DNA: TGCGCCAGCAGCCAAGATATGGCAGGCAATCAGCCCCAGCATTTT. Amino acid sequence: CASSQDMAGNQPQHF.

For this clonotype: One end of the junction varies from germline; a read error may be responsible. This chain uses TRBV7-8 with TRBJ2-2; possible D gene TRBD2, 5 bases. The CDR3 is 14 residues long. CDR1 SGHVS and CDR2 FQNEAQ come from the germline V gene. The CDR3 coding sequence is TGTGCCAGCAGCTCTGGGCTCCTCTCCGGGGTGCTGCTTTTT. Protein product: CASSSGLLSGVLLF.

In its sample, this clonotype was seen a few times. The gene calls are TRBV7-2 and TRBJ2-3; TRBD2 is a possible D gene (5 bases). Germline V gene data show CDR1 as SGHTA and CDR2 as FQGNSA. The CDR3 is 15 residues long. Trimming took off 1 base at V and 2 bases at J, with 10 bases between the two ends. The CDR3 is CASSLDSAFTDTQYF. The CDR3 nucleotides are TGTGCCAGCAGCTTAGATAGCGCTTTCACAGATACGCAGTATTTT. The full variable domain, with the rest looked up from reference TRBV7-2 and TRBJ2-3, is GAGVSQSPSNKVTEKGKDVELRCDPISGHTALYWYRQSLGQGLEFLIYFQGNSAPDKSGLPSDRFSAERTGGSVSTLTIQRTQQEDSAVYLCASSLDSAFTDTQYFGPGTRLTVL.

The sample holds a few counts of this clonotype. The chain is built from TRBV20-1 and TRBJ1-6; no firm D call. Germline loops: CDR1 DFQATT, CDR2 SNEGSKA (reference sequence). Trimming pared 6 bases from V and 7 bases from J, leaving 19 bases between. The length of the CDR3 is 15 residues. The CDR3 protein is CSAIPGTLGNSPLHF. The CDR3 bases are TGCAGTGCCATTCCCGGTACATTGGGGAATTCACCCCTCCACTTT.

This clonotype was counted many times. The CDR3 spells CATRLATNEKLFF. The CDR3 DNA is TGTGCCACCCGACTGGCAACTAATGAAAAACTGTTTTTT. The rearrangement joins TRBV10-3 to TRBJ1-4; no firm D call. Germline CDR1 ENHRY, CDR2 SYGVKD. Trimming stripped 10 bases from V and 0 bases from J, with 9 bases between. The CDR3 has 13 amino acids.

This sequence joins TRBV7-9 and TRBJ1-2; tentatively, D is TRBD1 (5 bases). This CDR3 region has 14 residues. Trimming pared 2 bases from V and 7 bases from J, leaving 14 bases between. Germline V gene lookup returns CDR1 SEHNR and CDR2 FQNEAQ (reference sequence). The CDR3 spells CASSLSSGPSGYTF. In nucleotides, the CDR3 is TGTGCCAGCAGCTTATCCTCAGGGCCGAGTGGCTACACCTTC.

This clonotype was counted only a few times. The chain couples TRBV7-3 to TRBJ2-1, with D tentatively TRBD1 (6 bases). CDR1 and CDR2 from the germline V gene are SGHTA and FQGTGA. Between the trimmed V and J ends, which lost 2 bases and 6 bases, there was a span of 8 bases. The CDR3 totals 13 residues. In DNA form, the CDR3 reads TGTGCCAGCAGCTTATCGACAGGCAATGAGCAGTTCTTC. It yields the protein CASSLSTGNEQFF.

This clonotype was observed a handful of times. The rearrangement joins TRBV7-6 to TRBJ1-6; tentative D call: TRBD1 (6 bases). Between the trimmed V and J ends, which lost 1 base and 9 bases, there was a span of 13 bases. Germline CDR1 and CDR2: SGHVS and FNYEAQ. The CDR3 totals 15 residues. For the CDR3, the DNA is TGTGCCAGCAGCTTAGTTTTGCAGGGGAGTTCACCCCTCCACTTT. Its translation: CASSLVLQGSSPLHF.

This rearrangement joins TRBV18 to TRBJ2-1; 9 nucleotides line up with TRBD1. This CDR3 contains 15 residues. The V gene end was trimmed by 2 bases and the J gene end by 4 bases; junction bases not matched to a gene: 3. Germline-derived CDR1 and CDR2 are KGHSH and LQKENI. The DNA for the CDR3 is TGTGCCAGCTCACCAACAGGGGGCCAGTACAATGAGCAGTTCTTC. This encodes CASSPTGGQYNEQFF.

This clonotype was found many times. V gene TRBV12-3 or TRBV12-4 combines with J gene TRBJ1-6; 11 nucleotides align to TRBD1. The ends lost 6 bases at V and 10 bases at J; junction bases unmatched: 5. This CDR3 has 14 residues. The CDR3, as DNA: TGTGCCAGCAGGCGGACAGGGGGCGTATCACCCCTCCACTTT. Protein product: CASRRTGGVSPLHF.

This clonotype was detected a few times. V gene TRBV18 combines with J gene TRBJ1-1; 7 nucleotides line up with TRBD1. The CDR3 runs to 15 residues. With V trimmed by 6 bases and J by 2 bases, 9 bases remained unmatched. CDR1 is KGHSH, CDR2 LQKENI, per germline. The CDR3: CASSWTGVSNTEAFF. The CDR3 coding sequence is TGTGCCAGCTCTTGGACAGGCGTCAGCAACACTGAAGCTTTCTTT.

The table lists this clonotype with many counts. The chain joins TRBV5-1 to TRBJ2-7, with D possibly being TRBD1 or TRBD2 (5 bases each). CDR1 and CDR2 (germline): SGHRS, YFSETQ. V dropped 3 bases and J dropped 4 bases, with 11 bases sitting between them. The CDR3 is 13 amino acids. CDR3 sequence reads: CASSSRESYEQYF. The DNA of the CDR3 is TGCGCCAGCAGCTCCAGGGAGTCTTACGAGCAGTACTTC.